The 27 T cell receptor beta chains below were found in one sample sequenced in a study of blood T cell repertoires in COVID-19 (dated by TCRdb to the early 2020s). Libraries were constructed by the immunoSEQ multiplex PCR assay. Drawn from immuneACCESS, this table holds only the in-frame rearrangements with V and J called that TCRdb kept. Clones are partly lost; checked studies trace under half to an unresolved V gene and leave the rest unexplained. The sample profile shows 150,000 to 200,000 clones; about nine tenths of them were found once. The ten largest clones add up to approximately 2% of the sample. The sequenced material came from peripheral blood. The receptors originated from a man aged 18 to 29 who had recovered from COVID-19.

This clone was detected once. The V call is TRBV5-1, the J call TRBJ2-1, with D possibly being TRBD2 (5 bases). This CDR3 is 15 amino acids long. From germline, CDR1 is SGHRS and CDR2 YFSETQ. Trimming left V 4 bases short and J 7 bases short, with 18 bases between. As DNA, the CDR3 is TGCGCCAGCAGCCTCCGGGATCGCACCTCGAATGAGCAGTTCTTC. Translating it yields CASSLRDRTSNEQFF.

This chain links TRBV10-3 with TRBJ2-3; 9 nucleotides line up with TRBD2. The CDR3 contains 16 residues. Per the germline V gene, CDR1 is ENHRY and CDR2 is SYGVKD. V trimming: 3 bases; J trimming: 4 bases; junction bases outside the gene matches: 8. The CDR3 loop reads CAISDLRGRASDTQYF. CDR3 coding DNA: TGTGCCATCAGTGATCTGCGCGGGAGGGCCTCAGATACGCAGTATTTT.

The V gene is TRBV27, the J gene TRBJ1-1; perhaps TRBD1 as D (6 bases). The CDR3 extends over 14 amino acids. The V gene's germline CDR1 is MNHEY and CDR2 SMNVEV (reference sequence). V was pared by 8 bases and J by 6 bases, with 19 bases between. The CDR3 reads CASGSLWAGAEAFF. The DNA for the CDR3 is TGTGCCAGCGGCAGCTTGTGGGCAGGGGCTGAAGCTTTCTTT.

The chain is built from TRBV3-1 (or the pseudogene TRBV3-2) and TRBJ2-5; 7 bases map to TRBD2. The CDR3 consists of 14 residues. V was clipped by 4 bases and J by 4 bases; unmatched bases: 6. CDR1 and CDR2 from the germline V gene are LGHDT and YNNKEL (reference sequence). The CDR3 bases are TGTGCCAGCAGCCCTAGCGGTACCCCAGAGACCCAGTACTTC. This gives the protein CASSPSGTPETQYF.

The V call is TRBV7-3, the J call TRBJ2-5, with a weak D call TRBD1 (6 bases). The germline V gene has CDR1 SGHTA and CDR2 FQGTGA. V was shortened by 4 bases and J by 2 bases, with 11 bases between the two germline ends. The CDR3 runs 14 residues. The CDR3 DNA sequence: TGTGCCAGCAGCTCGGACAGTTTTCAAGAGACCCAGTACTTC. Its protein is CASSSDSFQETQYF. The complete variable domain, with remaining parts taken from reference TRBV7-3 and TRBJ2-5, reads GAGVSQTPSNKVTEKGKYVELRCDPISGHTALYWYRQSLGQGPEFLIYFQGTGAADDSGLPNDRFFAVRPEGSVSTLKIQRTERGDSAVYLCASSSDSFQETQYFGPGTRLLVL.

The chain has TRBV7-2 and TRBJ1-1; maybe TRBD1 (5 bases). The CDR3 runs 14 residues. Germline values: CDR1 SGHTA, CDR2 FQGNSA. The V end lost 4 bases, the J end lost 2 bases, and 11 bases lay between the germline ends. CDR3 nucleotides: TGTGCCAGCAGCTACTACAGGATAAACACTGAAGCTTTCTTT. Protein sequence: CASSYYRINTEAFF.

The chain joins TRBV6-2 or TRBV6-3 to TRBJ1-1; no firm D call. Germline V gene data show CDR1 as MNHEY and CDR2 as SVGEGT. Trimming took off 2 bases at V and 7 bases at J, with 14 bases between the two ends. This CDR3 has 14 amino acids. The CDR3 coding sequence is TGTGCCAGCAGTTACGGTACGGGGAGACTTGAAGCTTTCTTT. It translates to CASSYGTGRLEAFF.

The chain links TRBV27 to TRBJ2-7; TRBD1 matches at 10 bases. There are 16 residues in the CDR3. Germline loops: CDR1 MNHEY, CDR2 SMNVEV (reference sequence). Trimming removed 6 bases from V and 1 base from J; junction bases left unmatched: 9. The DNA for the CDR3 is TGTGCCAGCAGACCAAGACAGGGGGCCCTATCCTACGAGCAGTACTTC. This sequence encodes CASRPRQGALSYEQYF.

The rearrangement uses TRBV18 and TRBJ2-2; TRBD1 aligns across 9 bases. Germline V CDR1 and CDR2: KGHSH, LQKENI. This CDR3 region has 14 residues. With 8 bases clipped from V and 1 base from J, the junction kept 2 bases outside the gene matches. CDR3 sequence: CASTGQGNTGELFF. CDR3 in DNA: TGTGCCAGCACGGGACAGGGGAACACCGGGGAGCTGTTTTTT.

J is TRBJ2-2 and V is TRBV6-5; 9 bases are shared with TRBD2. J lost 6 bases, V lost 1 base, and 6 bases had no gene match. The CDR3 runs to 16 residues. The V gene's germline CDR1 is MNHEY and CDR2 SVGAGI. CDR3 nucleotides: TGTGCCAGCAGTTACTTCCGCGGGAGGGCCGCCGGGGAGCTGTTTTTT. Translation gives CASSYFRGRAAGELFF.

As concerns this clone: The germline gene is not matched at one end of the junction; a read error may be the cause. This chain connects TRBV4-3 to TRBJ2-2; D gene unclear. This CDR3 comprises 14 residues. Germline V lookup: CDR1 LGHNA, CDR2 YSLEER. The CDR3 DNA sequence: TGCGCCAGCAGTCAAGCCCTTAACACCGGGGAGCTGTTTTTT. Its protein is CASSQALNTGELFF.

CDR3 sequence (DNA): TGTGCCACCAGCAGAGATCCGGTTGACAGGAACGAAAAACTGTTTTTT. Translated: CATSRDPVDRNEKLFF. This chain joins TRBV15 and TRBJ1-4; perhaps TRBD1 as D (6 bases). The germline V and J ends were trimmed by 0 bases and 8 bases, with 16 bases remaining between them. Germline values: CDR1 LNHNV, CDR2 YYDKDF (reference sequence). The length of the CDR3 is 16 residues.

This clone turned up a few times. The chain employs TRBV6-5 and TRBJ1-3; 7 positions agree with TRBD1. Trimming removed 2 bases from V and 4 bases from J; junction bases left unmatched: 5. Germline-derived CDR1 and CDR2 are MNHEY and SVGAGI. The CDR3 has 15 residues. Here the CDR3 DNA reads TGTGCCAGCAGTTACACGACAGGGATGGGAAACACCATATATTTT. Translation: CASSYTTGMGNTIYF.

The rearrangement links TRBV6-6 to TRBJ1-4; D remains unclear. Per the germline V gene, CDR1 is MNHNY and CDR2 is SVGAGI (reference sequence). Between the trimmed V and J ends, which lost 2 bases and 1 base, there was a span of 8 bases. The CDR3 length is 15 residues. The CDR3 DNA follows: TGTGCCAGCAGTTACGTGCGGGGAACTAATGAAAAACTGTTTTTT. Protein sequence: CASSYVRGTNEKLFF.

V is TRBV28 and J is TRBJ2-7; D remains unclear. V shed 5 bases and J shed 2 bases, with 19 bases lying between them. The germline gives CDR1 MDHEN, CDR2 SYDVKM. The CDR3 extends over 16 amino acids. The CDR3, as DNA: TGTGCCAGCAGTCTAACGATTTTAACTCTTACCTACGAGCAGTACTTC. Protein: CASSLTILTLTYEQYF.

The chain recombines TRBV4-1 with TRBJ2-1; 8 bases are a match to TRBD2. The trim removed 3 bases at V and 11 bases at J, leaving 9 bases unmatched. Germline assignment: CDR1 MGHRA and CDR2 YSYEKL. CDR3 length: 14 amino acids. Here the CDR3 DNA reads TGCGCCAGCAGCCATCGTAGCGGGACCAACCAGCAGTTCTTC. Protein sequence: CASSHRSGTNQQFF.

The rearrangement uses TRBV5-4 and TRBJ2-5; 9 bases are shared with TRBD2. CDR1 and CDR2 from the germline V gene are SGHNT and YYREEE (reference sequence). The CDR3 sequence is 16 residues long. J lost 3 bases, V lost 4 bases, and 10 bases had no gene match. In DNA, the CDR3 is TGTGCCAGCAGCCTGGCGGGGGGGGAGGGCAAAGAGACCCAGTACTTC. This gives the protein CASSLAGGEGKETQYF.

The chain couples TRBV18 to TRBJ2-3; 10 bases agree with TRBD2. Germline CDR1 and CDR2: KGHSH and LQKENI. J was trimmed by 9 bases and V by 3 bases; bases with no gene match: 9. There are 15 residues in the CDR3. This chain's CDR3 is CASSPSLAGAETQYF. The CDR3 DNA reads TGTGCCAGCTCACCTTCCCTAGCGGGAGCGGAAACGCAGTATTTT.

The chain combines TRBV30 with TRBJ1-2; D is possibly TRBD1 (5 bases). Germline V gene sequence: CDR1 GTSNPN, CDR2 SVGIG (reference sequence). The CDR3 covers 11 residues. Trimming cost V 4 bases and J 5 bases, with 8 bases left between them. Here the CDR3 DNA reads TGTGCCTGGATAGCAGGGTATGGCTACACCTTC. This encodes CAWIAGYGYTF.

This chain links TRBV18 with TRBJ2-7, with 9 bases matching TRBD1. The V gene's germline CDR1 is KGHSH and CDR2 LQKENI. The CDR3 runs 14 residues. With V trimmed by 6 bases and J by 2 bases, 5 bases remained unmatched. The CDR3: CASSTGGQTYEQYF. The CDR3 nucleotides read TGTGCCAGCTCCACAGGGGGCCAAACCTACGAGCAGTACTTC.

The rearrangement joins TRBV29-1 to TRBJ2-1, with D perhaps matching TRBD2 (5 bases). The germline V gene has CDR1 SQVTM and CDR2 ANQGSEA. V was pared by 2 bases and J by 3 bases, with 20 bases between. The CDR3 runs 17 residues. CDR3 region: CSVEIFRRRGIYNEQFF. The CDR3, as DNA: TGCAGCGTTGAAATTTTTAGGCGACGGGGAATCTACAATGAGCAGTTCTTC.

The rearrangement links TRBV3-1 (or the pseudogene TRBV3-2) to TRBJ1-1, with 9 bases that match TRBD1. The germline CDR1 and CDR2 sequences are LGHDT and YNNKEL (reference sequence). Losses at the gene ends were 5 bases for V and 6 bases for J; bases not matched to a gene: 10. The CDR3 spans 15 residues. The CDR3 nucleotides read TGTGCCAGCAGCTTCGGGACAGGGTGGATGGCTGAAGCTTTCTTT. This translates into CASSFGTGWMAEAFF.

This chain joins TRBV18 and TRBJ2-1; 11 bases map to TRBD1. CDR3 size: 15 residues. Germline CDR1 and CDR2: KGHSH and LQKENI. V trimming: 4 bases; J trimming: 4 bases; junction bases outside the gene matches: 3. The CDR3 DNA sequence: TGTGCCAGCTCACTGGGGACAGGGGGATACAATGAGCAGTTCTTC. It specifies CASSLGTGGYNEQFF.

J is TRBJ2-6 and V is TRBV27; D unresolved. Trimming stripped 5 bases from V and 0 bases from J, with 14 bases between. Germline CDR1 and CDR2: MNHEY and SMNVEV (reference sequence). This CDR3 has 17 residues. The CDR3: CASSPSLISSGANVLTF. As DNA, the CDR3 is TGTGCCAGCAGTCCCTCCCTTATCAGCTCTGGGGCCAACGTCCTGACTTTC. The whole variable domain, filled in from reference TRBV27 and TRBJ2-6, reads EAQVTQNPRYLITVTGKKLTVTCSQNMNHEYMSWYRQDPGLGLRQIYYSMNVEVTDKGDVPEGYKVSRKEKRNFPLILESPSPNQTSLYFCASSPSLISSGANVLTFGAGSRLTVL.

The rearrangement links TRBV28 to TRBJ1-2, with 7 bases that match TRBD1. Trimming at V came to 6 bases and at J to 6 bases, leaving 16 bases not matched to a gene. Germline CDR1 reads MDHEN; CDR2 reads SYDVKM. The CDR3 covers 16 residues. CDR3 bases: TGTGCCAGCAGCCCCCCCTCGGGACAGATGGGCCATGGCTACACCTTC. Protein sequence: CASSPPSGQMGHGYTF.

V and J are TRBV9 and TRBJ1-4; 8 bases match TRBD1. Trimming at V came to 2 bases and at J to 4 bases, leaving 4 bases not matched to a gene. Germline V lookup: CDR1 SGDLS, CDR2 YYNGEE. CDR3 size: 15 residues. As DNA, the CDR3 is TGTGCCAGCAGCGTGACAGGGGCAGGTAATGAAAAACTGTTTTTT. The encoded protein is CASSVTGAGNEKLFF.

V and J are TRBV20-1 and TRBJ2-3; D possibly corresponds to TRBD2 (6 bases). The germline V and J ends were trimmed by 6 bases and 4 bases, with 8 bases remaining between them. The CDR3 covers 11 residues. Germline CDR1 reads DFQATT; CDR2 reads SNEGSKA (reference sequence). CDR3 DNA sequence: TGCAGTGCGTGGAGGGCAGATACGCAGTATTTT. Translating it yields CSAWRADTQYF.